What follows is one T cell receptor beta chain and its context. Antigen: not known. This sample was taken from a study of T cell responses to AZD1222 COVID-19 vaccine. Turning to the study itself: Researchers grouped second doses given at about 4 or about 12 weeks into one pool.

Points from the study as a whole: Spike-specific TCR breadth and depth rose after two AZD1222 doses. Seropositivity was recorded at baseline in only a handful of AZD1222 recipients.

CDR1 SGHDT and CDR2 YYEEEE come from the germline V gene. V gave up 2 bases and J gave up 6 bases, with 11 bases separating them. The CDR3 spans 14 residues. Profiling relied on immunoSEQ multiplex PCR, and the TCRdb table lists in-frame clones only, not all of them. This sample has about 110,000 clones, with about 86% found just once. The material was peripheral blood, obtained on day 0 of AZD1222 vaccination. The sequence came from an adult in good health. The chain employs TRBV5-6 and TRBJ1-4, with D unresolved. This CDR3 is CASSFPAGDEKLFF. The CDR3 DNA is TGTGCCAGCAGCTTCCCAGCAGGTGATGAAAAACTGTTTTTT.